The 26 T cell receptor beta chains below come from one sample, sequenced in a study of pediatric ulcerative colitis. Clones were read by immunoSEQ multiplex PCR, and TCRdb kept only the in-frame ones, dropping some. Here the sample spans more than 40,000 clones, 78% being singletons. Rectal tissue came from one to two pinch biopsies taken at colonoscopy. Sequencing was done on a sample of gut tissue. The receptors were sampled from a girl aged 5-17 years with moderate ulcerative colitis.

The chain employs TRBV11-2 and TRBJ2-6; D gene unclear. The germline CDR1 and CDR2 sequences are SGHAT and FQNNGV. Deletions cut 5 bases from V and 0 bases from J, with 11 bases between. This CDR3 has 16 residues. The chain's CDR3 is CASSLWAYSGANVLTF. CDR3 nucleotide sequence: TGTGCCAGCAGCCTCTGGGCCTACTCTGGGGCCAACGTCCTGACTTTC.

The genes are TRBV30 and TRBJ1-1; D remains ambiguous. Germline CDR1 and CDR2: GTSNPN and SVGIG (reference sequence). Trimming left V 1 base short and J 0 bases short, with 3 bases between. The CDR3 consists of 12 residues. The CDR3 DNA is TGTGCCTGGAGTGGGATGAACACTGAAGCTTTCTTT. Amino acid sequence: CAWSGMNTEAFF.

V usage is TRBV5-5 and J usage is TRBJ2-7, with 7 bases matching TRBD2. The CDR3 length is 17 residues. V shed 0 bases, J shed 5 bases, and the junction held 14 bases outside the gene matches. CDR1 and CDR2 (germline): SGHKS, YYEKEE (reference sequence). CDR3 nucleotides: TGTGCCAGCAGCTTGGAGAGCGTCGGCGCGGGAGTCCACGAGCAGTACTTC. Protein product: CASSLESVGAGVHEQYF. Combining the CDR3 with reference TRBV5-5 and TRBJ2-7 gives the whole variable domain DAGVTQSPTHLIKTRGQQVTLRCSPISGHKSVSWYQQVLGQGPQFIFQYYEKEERGRGNFPDRFSARQFPNYSSELNVNALLLGDSALYLCASSLESVGAGVHEQYFGPGTRLTVT.

The chain combines TRBV6-4 with TRBJ2-4; possibly TRBD1 or TRBD2 for D (5 bases each). Trimming shortened V by 0 bases and J by 9 bases, and 9 bases separated the two germline ends. The CDR3 contains 13 residues. Germline CDR1 MRHNA, CDR2 SNTAGT. This chain's CDR3 is CASSDSSGAIQYF. The CDR3 DNA reads as TGTGCCAGCAGTGACTCGTCCGGGGCCATTCAGTACTTC.

The chain has TRBV10-3 and TRBJ1-1; 9 nucleotides align to TRBD1. Germline lookup yields CDR1 ENHRY and CDR2 SYGVKD. Trimming at V came to 0 bases and at J to 5 bases, leaving 7 bases not matched to a gene. The CDR3 runs 16 residues. The CDR3 DNA reads as TGTGCCATCAGTGAGTCTCCAGACAGGGGGTCGACTGAAGCTTTCTTT. This gives the protein CAISESPDRGSTEAFF.

V usage is TRBV5-8 and J usage is TRBJ2-1; D unclear. Trimming left V 1 base short and J 10 bases short, with 6 bases between. The CDR3 runs 11 residues. CDR1 is SGHTS, CDR2 YDEGEE, per germline. CDR3 residues: CASSLRNEQFF. The CDR3 coding sequence is TGTGCCAGCAGCTTGAGGAACGAGCAGTTCTTC.

The rearrangement joins TRBV29-1 to TRBJ2-3; D not certain. Germline V lookup: CDR1 SQVTM, CDR2 ANQGSEA. The CDR3 has 11 residues. The V gene lost 7 bases and the J gene lost 6 bases, with 11 bases spanning the gap. The CDR3 protein is CSGNVQDTQYF. Written as DNA, the CDR3 is TGCAGCGGTAATGTCCAGGATACGCAGTATTTT.

The V gene is TRBV9, the J gene TRBJ2-1, with 7 nucleotides matching TRBD2. V shed 1 base, J shed 1 base, and the junction held 5 bases outside the gene matches. Germline V gene sequence: CDR1 SGDLS, CDR2 YYNGEE. CDR3 length: 16 residues. The chain's CDR3 is CASSVTSGVSYNEQFF. CDR3 in DNA: TGTGCCAGCAGCGTAACCAGCGGGGTGTCCTACAATGAGCAGTTCTTC.

This clone occurred a few times. The chain employs TRBV6-5 and TRBJ1-2, with 8 bases aligning to TRBD1. This CDR3 has 13 amino acids. CDR1 is MNHEY, CDR2 SVGAGI, per germline. V was pared by 6 bases and J by 7 bases, with 7 bases of the junction left unmatched. The CDR3 sequence is CASRMGQVAGYTF. In nucleotides, the CDR3 is TGTGCCAGCAGAATGGGACAGGTGGCTGGCTACACCTTC.

This clone came up once. The chain joins TRBV4-1 to TRBJ1-1; 7 nucleotides agree with TRBD1. The germline CDR1 and CDR2 sequences are MGHRA and YSYEKL. The CDR3 is 14 amino acids. V shed 5 bases, J shed 2 bases, and the junction held 5 bases outside the gene matches. Written as DNA, the CDR3 is TGCGCCAGCAGCTACCGGGACAGTAACACTGAAGCTTTCTTT. Amino acid sequence: CASSYRDSNTEAFF.

Only a few counts were recorded for this clone. V usage is TRBV6-1 and J usage is TRBJ1-2, with TRBD1 identical over 7 bases. The CDR3 is 15 residues long. Germline CDR1 MNHNS, CDR2 SASEGT. After removal of 9 bases from V and 3 bases from J, the junction contained 13 bases not matched to a gene. The CDR3 loop reads CASEINRGTDYGYTF. The CDR3, as DNA: TGTGCCAGTGAGATCAACAGGGGAACGGACTATGGCTACACCTTC.

The chain recombines TRBV6-6 with TRBJ1-1, with D possibly matching TRBD1 (5 bases). The germline V and J ends were trimmed by 6 bases and 8 bases, with 19 bases remaining between them. The CDR3 covers 14 residues. Germline values: CDR1 MNHNY, CDR2 SVGAGI (reference sequence). CDR3 loop: CASSLDSGPREAFF. The CDR3 DNA sequence: TGTGCCAGCAGCTTAGACTCAGGGCCCAGAGAAGCTTTCTTT.

This clone was seen once. The CDR3 bases are TGTGCCAGCTCACCAGTCCAGGAAATCCCGAACACTGAAGCTTTCTTT. Translation gives CASSPVQEIPNTEAFF. The chain has TRBV18 and TRBJ1-1; D call uncertain. Looked up from germline, CDR1 is KGHSH and CDR2 is LQKENI. The V end was cut by 2 bases, the J end by 1 base, with 14 bases between. This CDR3 comprises 16 residues.

The CDR3 region is CAISDSSGVTDTQYF. Written as DNA, the CDR3 is TGTGCCATCAGTGATTCGTCAGGGGTAACAGATACGCAGTATTTT. This chain uses TRBV10-3 with TRBJ2-3, with a weak D call TRBD1 (6 bases). The germline V gene has CDR1 ENHRY and CDR2 SYGVKD. The CDR3 has 15 residues. The ends were cut back, 3 bases at V and 3 bases at J, with 13 bases in the middle.

This chain uses TRBV6-5 with TRBJ1-5; TRBD1 matches 7 bases. The ends lost 6 bases at V and 1 base at J; junction bases unmatched: 6. Germline CDR1 is MNHEY and CDR2 is SVGAGI. The CDR3 covers 15 residues. The CDR3 is CASSRNRGSNQPQHF. Here the CDR3 DNA reads TGTGCCAGCAGCCGAAACAGGGGCAGCAATCAGCCCCAGCATTTT.

This chain connects TRBV28 to TRBJ1-1; D might be TRBD1 (5 bases). The germline V gene has CDR1 MDHEN and CDR2 SYDVKM. With 5 bases removed from V and 1 base from J, the gap between germline ends came to 8 bases. There are 13 residues in the CDR3. The CDR3 DNA is TGTGCCAGCAGTCCAACAGGGAACACTGAAGCTTTCTTT. This translates into CASSPTGNTEAFF.

V gene TRBV5-1 combines with J gene TRBJ2-1; D is perhaps TRBD2 (5 bases). V lost 5 bases and J 2 bases, leaving 11 bases between the germline ends. The CDR3 has 14 residues. Germline V gene sequence: CDR1 SGHRS, CDR2 YFSETQ. CDR3 nucleotide sequence: TGCGCCAGCAGAGACGGGATCACCTACAATGAGCAGTTCTTC. Protein sequence: CASRDGITYNEQFF. Complete variable domain (other parts from reference TRBV5-1 and TRBJ2-1): KAGVTQTPRYLIKTRGQQVTLSCSPISGHRSVSWYQQTPGQGLQFLFEYFSETQRNKGNFPGRFSGRQFSNSRSEMNVSTLELGDSALYLCASRDGITYNEQFFGPGTRLTVL.

V gene TRBV2 combines with J gene TRBJ2-2; D may be TRBD1 (5 bases). The germline gives CDR1 SNHLY, CDR2 FYNNEI. V was clipped by 4 bases and J by 1 base, with 13 bases between them. The CDR3 has 16 amino acids. DNA for the CDR3: TGTGCCAGCAGTGTTTATGGGCAGGGGAACACCGGGGAGCTGTTTTTT. Translating gives CASSVYGQGNTGELFF. The full variable domain, with the rest looked up from reference TRBV2 and TRBJ2-2, is EPEVTQTPSHQVTQMGQEVILRCVPISNHLYFYWYRQILGQKVEFLVSFYNNEISEKSEIFDDQFSVERPDGSNFTLKIRSTKLEDSAMYFCASSVYGQGNTGELFFGEGSRLTVL.

There are a few counts of this clone. V usage is TRBV7-6 and J usage is TRBJ1-6; a weak D match, TRBD1 (5 bases). The ends were cut back, 4 bases at V and 8 bases at J, with 15 bases in the middle. Germline lookup yields CDR1 SGHVS and CDR2 FNYEAQ. This CDR3 region has 15 residues. CDR3: CASSSSRAGYSPLHF. The CDR3 bases are TGTGCCAGCAGCTCGTCCAGGGCTGGATATTCACCCCTCCACTTT.

The chain combines TRBV11-2 with TRBJ2-3; TRBD2 aligns across 10 bases. The CDR3 length is 18 residues. V was pared by 1 base and J by 3 bases, with 10 bases of the junction left unmatched. In germline, CDR1 is SGHAT, CDR2 FQNNGV. The CDR3, as DNA: TGTGCCAGCAGCTTAGTATCCCCTAGCGGGAGTAAAACAGATACGCAGTATTTT. Protein sequence: CASSLVSPSGSKTDTQYF. The full variable domain, in which reference TRBV11-2 and TRBJ2-3 provide the parts outside the CDR3, is EAGVAQSPRYKIIEKRQSVAFWCNPISGHATLYWYQQILGQGPKLLIQFQNNGVVDDSQLPKDRFSAERLKGVDSTLKIQPAKLEDSAVYLCASSLVSPSGSKTDTQYFGPGTRLTVL.

Regarding this clone: A junction boundary mismatches the germline segment, possibly from a read error. The J gene is TRBJ1-3, the V gene TRBV11-2; D remains unclear. CDR1 and CDR2 from the germline V gene are SGHAT and FQNNGV. This CDR3 has 14 residues. As DNA, the CDR3 is TGTGCCAGCAGCCTAGAGGTCTCTGGAAACACCATATATTTT. It specifies CASSLEVSGNTIYF. The entire variable domain, with the rest obtained from reference TRBV11-2 and TRBJ1-3, is as follows: EAGVAQSPRYKIIEKRQSVAFWCNPISGHATLYWYQQILGQGPKLLIQFQNNGVVDDSQLPKDRFSAERLKGVDSTLKIQPAKLEDSAVYLCASSLEVSGNTIYFGEGSWLTVV.

This clone was seen only a few times. The rearrangement joins TRBV25-1 to TRBJ1-1, with D tentatively TRBD1 (5 bases). This CDR3 is built from 14 residues. The V end lost 5 bases, the J end lost 11 bases, and 21 bases lay between the germline ends. Germline values: CDR1 MGHDK, CDR2 SYGVNS. This CDR3 reads CASSPTGVSRGAFF. Written as DNA, the CDR3 is TGTGCCAGCAGTCCAACGGGGGTTTCTCGGGGGGCTTTCTTT.

This rearrangement joins TRBV11-3 to TRBJ2-1; D gene uncertain. The CDR3 is made up of 13 amino acids. Germline V gene sequence: CDR1 SGHNT, CDR2 YENEEA. V lost 3 bases to trimming and J lost 4 bases, with 7 bases between them. The CDR3 nucleotides are TGTGCCAGCAGCTTCGGACGATACAATGAGCAGTTCTTC. Its translation is CASSFGRYNEQFF.

This sequence joins TRBV30 and TRBJ1-1; D possibly corresponds to TRBD1 (6 bases). Germline V CDR1 and CDR2: GTSNPN, SVGIG (reference sequence). The CDR3 has 12 residues. The V end was cut by 4 bases, the J end by 4 bases, with 10 bases between. The CDR3 spells CAWTTGSTEAFF. CDR3 nucleotide sequence: TGTGCCTGGACCACAGGGTCCACTGAAGCTTTCTTT.

V gene TRBV10-3 combines with J gene TRBJ1-1; 9 nucleotides line up with TRBD1. CDR1 ENHRY and CDR2 SYGVKD come from the germline V gene. The CDR3 is made up of 14 amino acids. V lost 3 bases to trimming and J lost 3 bases; unmatched junction nucleotides: 2. The CDR3 is CAISDGTGYTEAFF. DNA for the CDR3: TGTGCCATCAGTGATGGGACAGGGTACACTGAAGCTTTCTTT.

This clone was observed once. V gene TRBV19 combines with J gene TRBJ2-7; TRBD2 agrees at 10 bases. Losses at the gene ends were 5 bases for V and 3 bases for J; bases not matched to a gene: 10. Germline-derived CDR1 and CDR2 are LNHDA and SQIVND (reference sequence). The CDR3 runs to 16 residues. DNA for the CDR3: TGTGCCAGTAGTCAGGCCTTACTAGCGGGATACTACGAGCAGTACTTC. It is translated as CASSQALLAGYYEQYF.